The T cell receptor (beta chain) under discussion was sequenced for a study of beta chain features in type 1 diabetes. Trimming at V came to 3 bases and at J to 2 bases, leaving 15 bases not matched to a gene. CDR1 is SGHRS and CDR2 is YFSETQ in the germline V gene. CDR3 length equals 18 residues. For this clone: Antigen unknown.

Via the markers CD45RO/CCR7/CD25/CD127/CD95/CD27, stem cell-like memory, regulatory, central memory and naive CD4+ cells were sorted. The authors reverse transcribed all of the isolated RNA, so sequencing captured expressed TCRB transcripts. Sequencing used immunoSEQ multiplex PCR; TCRdb keeps in-frame clones, though not all of them. The table has roughly 340,000 clones, roughly an eighth seen once; the top ten hold around 0.0099%. Overall study findings and caveats: Lower insertion and higher deletion counts appeared at VDJ junctions in type 1 diabetes patients. TCRB CDR3 length was moderately but significantly reduced in all four CD4+ subsets of Type 1 diabetes patients.

This chain links TRBV5-1 with TRBJ2-7; 9 positions match TRBD2. Sequenced input: naive CD4+ T cells from blood. This sequence originates from a woman younger than 30 with type 1 diabetes. CDR3 DNA sequence: TGCGCCAGCAGCTCCTCACTAGCGGGCAAGTGGACCCCCTACGAGCAGTACTTC. It encodes CASSSSLAGKWTPYEQYF.